One and the same sample provided the 26 T cell receptor delta chains below, sequenced in a study of gamma-delta chains in newborns, infants, children. TCRdb redid clone calling on the reads using CATT. The table records roughly 5,000 delta-chain clones, more than 14% of them present only once. This specimen was blood, taken at baseline. Receptors were obtained from a child who was a newborn, infant or young child, either healthy, febrile or measles-vaccinated (not recorded which).

This clone was counted between two and nine times. The chain combines TRDV1 with TRDJ1; maybe TRDD2 (5 bases). CDR1 TSWWSYY and CDR2 QGS come from the germline V gene. Trimming stripped 0 bases from V and 10 bases from J, with 27 bases between. The CDR3 runs to 18 residues. The CDR3 reads CALGELPHAEVLNPILIF. The CDR3 DNA sequence: TGTGCTCTTGGGGAACTACCCCACGCCGAAGTACTGAATCCTATACTCATCTTT.

Regarding this clone: This sequence may be a read error, since a much larger clone differs from it by one base. V usage is TRDV2 and J usage is TRDJ1; 12 bases fit TRDD3. Germline V gives CDR1 GEAIGNYY, CDR2 EKD. The V gene end was trimmed by 5 bases and the J gene end by 10 bases; junction bases not matched to a gene: 7. The CDR3 loop spans 13 amino acids. The CDR3 DNA reads as TGTGCCTGTGGCGCTCTGGGGGATACGGGACTCATCTTT. This gives the protein CACGALGDTGLIF.

This clone counts as medium-sized. V usage is TRDV2 and J usage is TRDJ1, with 11 bases identical to TRDD3. Per germline, CDR1 GEAIGNYY and CDR2 EKD. The CDR3 contains 16 residues. J was trimmed by 2 bases and V by 8 bases; bases with no gene match: 12. The CDR3 is CASFYLGDTHTDKLIF. CDR3 bases: TGTGCCTCCTTTTATCTGGGGGATACCCATACCGATAAACTCATCTTT.

By sample fraction, this clone is medium-sized. This likely came from a read error, as a far larger clone is one base away. The V and J genes are TRDV2 and TRDJ2; 11 positions agree with TRDD3. Per the germline V gene, CDR1 is GEAIGNYY and CDR2 is EKD. The length of the CDR3 is 21 residues. The CDR3 region is CACDPLLPGGGYGSLAAQLFF. CDR3 nucleotides: TGTGCCTGTGACCCCCTCCTACCGGGTGGGGGATACGGTTCTTTGGCAGCACAACTCTTCTTT.

By proportion, this clone is medium-sized. The V call is TRDV2, the J call TRDJ1, with D possibly being TRDD3 (6 bases). Germline V CDR1 and CDR2: GEAIGNYY, EKD. Trimming removed 0 bases at V and 2 bases at J, with 15 bases between. CDR3 length equals 16 residues. CDR3 sequence (DNA): TGTGCCTGTGACACCGTGGGGATGGTGGTAACCGATAAACTCATCTTT. It is translated as CACDTVGMVVTDKLIF.

The chain uses TRDV2 and TRDJ1; TRDD3 agrees at 12 bases. This CDR3 is 17 amino acids long. Looked up from germline, CDR1 is GEAIGNYY and CDR2 is EKD. The V and J ends lost 3 bases and 1 base, in that order; junction bases with no gene match: 8. The CDR3, as DNA: TGTGCCTGTGACGGCCTGGGGGATACGCTTCCCACCGATAAACTCATCTTT. Protein: CACDGLGDTLPTDKLIF.

This clone is classed as large. This sample includes further DNA sequences coding for the same CDR3. The chain couples TRDV3 to TRDJ1; 12 bases match TRDD3. CDR1 TVYSNPD and CDR2 GDNSRS come from the germline V gene (reference sequence). Germline trimming cut 5 bases from V and 2 bases from J; bases unmatched to any gene: 15. The CDR3 sequence is 17 residues long. The CDR3 region has the DNA TGTGCCCTCCACGCCGGGTACTGGGGGATACAGACCGATAAACTCATCTTT. Residues: CALHAGYWGIQTDKLIF.

Sample share makes this clone medium-sized. In the same sample, other DNA sequences code for this CDR3. The chain employs TRDV2 and TRDJ1; the D gene is possibly TRDD3 (6 bases). V was pared by 2 bases and J by 0 bases, with 12 bases between. Germline-derived CDR1 and CDR2 are GEAIGNYY and EKD. The CDR3 length is 15 residues. The CDR3 sequence is CACDNLGGYTDKLIF. In DNA form, the CDR3 reads TGTGCCTGTGACAACCTTGGGGGCTACACCGATAAACTCATCTTT.

In its sample, this clone is medium-sized. This chain uses TRDV2 with TRDJ1, with 11 bases lining up with TRDD3. Germline V lookup: CDR1 GEAIGNYY, CDR2 EKD. The CDR3 consists of 19 residues. Trimming took 0 bases from V and 4 from J; bases not matched to a gene: 15. CDR3: CACDTVGLGDTYFVDKLIF. As DNA, the CDR3 is TGTGCCTGTGACACCGTTGGGCTGGGGGATACTTACTTCGTCGATAAACTCATCTTT.

This clone is deemed medium-sized. This rearrangement joins TRAV29/DV5 to TRDJ1; 9 bases are a match to TRDD3. V gave up 1 base and J gave up 4 bases; unmatched junction bases: 20. Germline CDR1 NSMFDY, CDR2 ISSIKDK. The CDR3 covers 19 residues. The CDR3 spells CAASYLGVLGDRGLDKLIF. CDR3 coding DNA: TGTGCAGCAAGCTATTTGGGAGTACTGGGGGACCGGGGGCTCGATAAACTCATCTTT.

In the case of this clone: This sequence may be a read error, since a much larger clone differs from it by one base. CDR3 protein: CAFGGSAGSTGGYARTSWDTRQMFF. Here the CDR3 DNA reads TGTGCCTTTGGGGGATCCGCGGGGAGTACTGGGGGATACGCTCGGACCTCCTGGGACACCCGACAGATGTTTTTC. This chain joins TRDV3 and TRDJ3; 13 nucleotides agree with TRDD3. V gave up 2 bases and J gave up 0 bases; unmatched junction bases: 25. The length of the CDR3 is 25 residues. Germline assignment: CDR1 TVYSNPD and CDR2 GDNSRS (reference sequence).

Notes on this clone: A single base separates this from a much larger clone, so it may be a read error. V usage is TRDV1 and J usage is TRDJ1; perhaps TRDD3 as D (8 bases). V dropped 0 bases and J dropped 0 bases, with 38 bases sitting between them. CDR3 length equals 25 residues. Germline CDR1 is TSWWSYY and CDR2 is QGS. The CDR3 sequence is CALGELPTIREFLRWGIPHTDKLIF. The CDR3 DNA follows: TGTGCTCTTGGGGAACTACCGACTATAAGGGAATTCCTACGTTGGGGGATCCCCCACACCGATAAACTCATCTTT.

The V call is TRDV1, the J call TRDJ1; TRDD3 matches at 12 bases. J lost 0 bases, V lost 2 bases, and 34 bases had no gene match. CDR3 length: 27 residues. Germline V gene lookup returns CDR1 TSWWSYY and CDR2 QGS. CDR3 residues: CALGEKREFLPLLYWGIHNEYTDKLIF. In nucleotides, the CDR3 is TGTGCTCTTGGGGAAAAAAGGGAGTTCCTACCTCTCTTGTACTGGGGGATACATAATGAGTACACCGATAAACTCATCTTT.

By share, this clone ranks as medium-sized. This sample also contains other DNA sequences that code for the same CDR3. The chain combines TRDV2 with TRDJ1, with 9 bases that match TRDD3. The CDR3 extends over 18 amino acids. V was pared by 0 bases and J by 4 bases, with 14 bases of the junction left unmatched. Germline values: CDR1 GEAIGNYY, CDR2 EKD. This CDR3 reads CACDTVTGGPRSFDKLIF. CDR3 nucleotide sequence: TGTGCCTGTGACACCGTTACTGGGGGACCACGGAGTTTCGATAAACTCATCTTT.

The sample holds a few counts of this clone. The chain has TRDV2 and TRDJ1, with 8 bases lining up with TRDD3. CDR1 and CDR2 from the germline V gene are GEAIGNYY and EKD. CDR3 length: 22 amino acids. The trim removed 0 bases at V and 4 bases at J, leaving 27 bases unmatched. CDR3 protein: CACDTLSVLGAIPPFEYDKLIF. The CDR3 nucleotides read TGTGCCTGTGACACCCTTTCGGTACTGGGGGCCATTCCTCCTTTTGAGTACGATAAACTCATCTTT.

Relative to its sample, this clone is large. Other DNA sequences of this sample code for an identical CDR3. The rearrangement uses TRDV1 and TRDJ1; 11 nucleotides match TRDD3. CDR3 length: 23 residues. J lost 0 bases, V lost 2 bases, and 23 bases had no gene match. Germline CDR1 and CDR2: TSWWSYY and QGS. CDR3 sequence: CALGEVRFIRPYWGISYTDKLIF. Written as DNA, the CDR3 is TGTGCTCTTGGGGAAGTTCGGTTCATTAGGCCGTACTGGGGGATATCCTACACCGATAAACTCATCTTT.

This clone showed up just a few times. The genes are TRDV3 and TRDJ1, with unresolved D. V lost 4 bases and J lost 1, with 10 bases in between. Germline V gene lookup returns CDR1 TVYSNPD and CDR2 GDNSRS (reference sequence). CDR3 length equals 12 residues. CDR3 sequence reads: CASGLVTDKLIF. CDR3 in DNA: TGTGCCTCTGGTTTGGTCACCGATAAACTCATCTTT.

By share, this clone ranks as medium-sized. The V gene is TRDV1, the J gene TRDJ1; 13 nucleotides agree with TRDD3. Germline V lookup: CDR1 TSWWSYY, CDR2 QGS. CDR3 length: 18 residues. The trim removed 4 bases at V and 5 bases at J, leaving 13 bases unmatched. Written as DNA, the CDR3 is TGTGCTCTTGGGGTGCCTTTCCGTACTGGGGGATACGTAGATAAACTCATCTTT. Protein sequence: CALGVPFRTGGYVDKLIF.

On this clone itself: The TCRdb protein comes from a much larger clone and disagrees with this DNA's translation at residue 10, likely due to a read error; the protein given here is derived from the DNA. The J gene is TRDJ1, the V gene TRDV3; 8 bases fit TRDD3. This CDR3 is built from 18 residues. The J segment lost 1 base and the V segment lost 0 bases, leaving 16 bases of the junction unmatched. The germline V gene has CDR1 TVYSNPD and CDR2 GDNSRS (reference sequence). Written as DNA, the CDR3 is TGTGCCTTTAGGGAGGGGTACTGGGGGCTCGGCGCCACCGATAAACTCATCTTT. It is translated as CAFREGYWGLGATDKLIF.

Concerning this clone: A much more abundant neighbour one base away suggests this may be a read error. This chain joins TRDV1 and TRDJ1, with 12 positions matching TRDD3. Germline CDR1 and CDR2: TSWWSYY and QGS. This CDR3 region has 22 residues. V trimming: 4 bases; J trimming: 3 bases; junction bases outside the gene matches: 24. The DNA of the CDR3 is TGTGCTCTTGGGGGGACGGCCTTCCTACATTTTGGCTGGGGGATACGCGCCGATAAACTCATCTTT. Protein sequence: CALGGTAFLHFGWGIRADKLIF.

There are many counts of this clone. This chain uses TRDV2 with TRDJ3; 12 nucleotides line up with TRDD3. From germline, CDR1 is GEAIGNYY and CDR2 EKD. The CDR3 is made up of 20 amino acids. V lost 0 bases and J lost 0; bases outside the gene matches: 5. The CDR3 nucleotides read TGTGCCTGTGACACCGCCTGGGGGATACGCAGCTCCTGGGACACCCGACAGATGTTTTTC. Translating it yields CACDTAWGIRSSWDTRQMFF.

This clone is labeled as medium-sized (0.01 to 0.1%). V is TRDV1 and J is TRDJ1; 9 nucleotides line up with TRDD3. CDR1 is TSWWSYY and CDR2 is QGS in the germline V gene. The CDR3 is 19 residues long. Trimming removed 0 bases from V and 8 bases from J; junction bases left unmatched: 19. The CDR3 coding sequence is TGTGCTCTTGGGGAACTAGCTCTCGGACCGGGACTGGGGGAGCCCAAACTCATCTTT. Protein product: CALGELALGPGLGEPKLIF.

The genes are TRDV1 and TRDJ1; 8 bases are shared with TRDD3. Germline trimming cut 5 bases from V and 5 bases from J; bases unmatched to any gene: 40. The CDR3 runs 25 residues. The germline CDR1 and CDR2 sequences are TSWWSYY and QGS. CDR3 DNA: TGTGCTCTTGGGAAGACCCAGGTAGTATATCCGGGGGATAATACCCCTCCGTTCCGCAGGGATAAACTCATCTTT. Amino acids: CALGKTQVVYPGDNTPPFRRDKLIF.

A note on this clone: Possible read error: a much larger clone is one base away. In the same sample, other DNA sequences code for this CDR3. This chain connects TRAV29/DV5 to TRDJ1, with 8 bases lining up with TRDD3. The CDR3 is 20 amino acids. Germline V gene lookup returns CDR1 NSMFDY and CDR2 ISSIKDK. CDR3 amino acids: CAAKQRVLRCGGSSTDKLIF. For the CDR3, the DNA is TGTGCCGCAAAGCAACGGGTCCTACGGTGTGGGGGATCTTCGACCGATAAACTCATCTTT.

Sample share makes this clone medium-sized. The V gene is TRDV2, the J gene TRDJ3, with 13 bases that match TRDD3. The CDR3 totals 20 residues. Germline assignment: CDR1 GEAIGNYY and CDR2 EKD. The ends lost 3 bases at V and 2 bases at J; junction bases unmatched: 9. In DNA form, the CDR3 reads TGTGCCTGTGACGCCATACTGGGGGATACGCGGGCCTGGGACACCCGACAGATGTTTTTC. Its protein product is CACDAILGDTRAWDTRQMFF.

This clone was observed a handful of times. The protein TCRdb lists belongs to a much larger clone and differs from this DNA's translation at residue 11, which points to a read error; the protein shown is made from the DNA. This chain links TRDV3 with TRDJ1; the D gene is possibly TRDD2 (6 bases). The CDR3 is 17 residues long. Per germline, CDR1 TVYSNPD and CDR2 GDNSRS (reference sequence). Between the trimmed V and J ends, which lost 0 bases and 1 base, there was a span of 21 bases. The CDR3 is CAFSFLVVFAFTDKLIF. The CDR3 DNA reads as TGTGCCTTTAGCTTCCTGGTAGTCTTTGCGTTCACCGATAAACTCATCTTT.